This TCR beta chain was captured by sequencing in a study of vaccination and CD4 T cells after COVID-19. Indicated treatment: roughly 11-day PBMC culture with coronavirus spike peptide pools or control peptides (ViraFEST assay). Gathering of the CD4+ T cells, from the unexposed donor, took place before the COVID-19 pandemic (2011-2018). Once obtained from cultured CD4+ T cells, the DNA was sequenced using the Oncomine TCR Beta short-read assay. Genomic DNA from cultured CD4+ T cells was extracted. TCRdb used MiXCR to reprocess the PCR reads, holding one entry per CDR3 protein. The repertoire holds some 10,000 distinct CDR3 sequences, with about two fifths as singletons. The CDR3 is 16 amino acids. With regard to this clonotype: Its antigen is unidentified.

The V gene is TRBV21-1, the J gene TRBJ2-7; the table's D call TRBD2 went unverified against the DNA. TRBV21-1 is listed as a pseudogene. The receptor comes from a human donor in good health. Sequenced input: CD4+ T cells from blood, cultured in vitro. The CDR3 reads CASSIPWASGFYEQYF. CDR3 nucleotide sequence: TGTGCCAGCAGCATACCCTGGGCTAGCGGGTTCTACGAGCAGTACTTC.